This TCR beta chain was recovered during a study of blood T cells in healthy people across ages. General observations from the study: With donor CMV status unknown, expanded clonotype changes were possibly confounded.

Each sample used at least 6 million PBMCs. A sample-barcoded 5' primer and a J-beta primer mix were used in a second PCR of roughly 7 to 11 cycles. TCRdb called the 5' RACE reads again in MiXCR, with one record for every CDR3 protein. Of roughly 1.9 million distinct CDR3 sequences listed, around 40% were seen once; the top ten hold under 30%. Between the trimmed V and J ends, which lost 6 bases and 6 bases, there was a span of 15 bases. CDR1 and CDR2 (germline): SGHRS, YFSETQ. The CDR3 is 13 residues long. Concerning this clonotype itself: Its antigen is not known.

The sample taken for sequencing was blood. The receptor was isolated from a human donor in good health. The chain recombines TRBV5-1 with TRBJ1-2; D remains unclear. The DNA of the CDR3 is TGCGCCAGCACGGGTTATTCAGTGGATGGCTACACCTTC. Protein: CASTGYSVDGYTF.